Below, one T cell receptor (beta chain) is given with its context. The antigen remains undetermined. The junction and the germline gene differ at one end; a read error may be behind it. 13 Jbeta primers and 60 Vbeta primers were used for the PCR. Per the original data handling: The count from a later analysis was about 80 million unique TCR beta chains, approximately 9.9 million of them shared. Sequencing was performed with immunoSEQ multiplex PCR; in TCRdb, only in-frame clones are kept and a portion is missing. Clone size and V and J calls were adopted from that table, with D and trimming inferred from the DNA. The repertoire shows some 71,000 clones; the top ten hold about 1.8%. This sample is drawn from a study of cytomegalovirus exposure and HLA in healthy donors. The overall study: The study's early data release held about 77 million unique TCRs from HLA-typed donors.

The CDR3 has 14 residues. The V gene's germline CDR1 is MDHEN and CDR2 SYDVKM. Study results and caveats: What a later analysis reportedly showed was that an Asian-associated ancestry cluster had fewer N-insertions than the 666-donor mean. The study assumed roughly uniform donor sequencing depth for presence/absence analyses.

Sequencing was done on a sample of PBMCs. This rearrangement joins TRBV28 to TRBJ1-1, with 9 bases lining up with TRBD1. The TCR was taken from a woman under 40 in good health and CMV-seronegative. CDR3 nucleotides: TGTGCCAGCCTGACCGGGACAGGGAGAACTGAAGATTTCTTT. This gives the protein CASLTGTGRTEDFF.